The rows below give T cell receptor beta chains drawn from one sample of a study of PD-1 blockade in classical Hodgkin lymphoma. The repertoire was sequenced with immunoSEQ multiplex PCR; TCRdb's copy has only in-frame clones and lacks some. The sample includes 98,000 or so clones, about nine tenths seen only once; the top ten take about 20%. Sequenced material: peripheral blood mononuclear cells (PBMCs), taken before the second cycle of nivolumab. The receptors derive from a human donor with classical Hodgkin lymphoma. Each CDR3 is given with its conserved first and last residue. Fields, in order: V gene, J gene, CDR3 protein.

>TRBV10-1|TRBJ2-1
CASSLGLGNEQFF
>TRBV5-1|TRBJ1-2
CASNAGTGFKGYTF
>TRBV7-8|TRBJ1-5
CASSSDRNQPQHF
>TRBV7-2|TRBJ2-3
CASSLALSLDTQYF
>TRBV19|TRBJ1-2
CASRGVGYTF
>TRBV7-9|TRBJ2-1
CASSLRTNNYNEQFF
>TRBV25-1|TRBJ2-5
CASSAFSSGMETQYF
>TRBV5-1|TRBJ2-1
CASSLEREGYNEQFF
>TRBV6-5|TRBJ2-6
CASAVPGANVLTF
>TRBV5-1|TRBJ1-1
CASSFNRGRGTEAFF
>TRBV7-9|TRBJ1-2
CASSLPSLSDNGYTF
>TRBV29-1|TRBJ1-5
CSVGTGGGQPQHF
>TRBV19|TRBJ1-1
CASSIFSQGNTEAFF
>TRBV6-5|TRBJ2-7
CASSYGLAGGYEQYF
>TRBV11-2|NA
CASSVGSEQYF
>TRBV28|TRBJ1-5
CASSSGGQPQHF
>TRBV6-5|TRBJ1-2
CASSLFQLSIGGYTF
>TRBV7-2|TRBJ1-2
CASTEGSADYGYTF
>TRBV7-2|TRBJ2-5
CASSLVSVETQYF
>TRBV6-1|TRBJ2-1
CASSEALRGLGGHEQFF
>TRBV7-9|TRBJ1-1
CASSSGQTNTEAFF
>TRBV10-2|TRBJ1-2
CASSEFEGFSYGYTF
>TRBV6-4|TRBJ1-1
CASRVAGPGYEAFF
>TRBV2|TRBJ2-7
CASSLGDYEQYF
>TRBV4-1|TRBJ2-1
CASSQVGGRLSYNEQFF
>TRBV18|TRBJ2-3
CASSPPTSTDTQYF
>TRBV7-2|TRBJ1-1
CASSVQGALTEAFF
>TRBV2|TRBJ1-5
CASSEVEGQSQPQHF
>TRBV28|TRBJ1-1
CASNLGGTGGTEAFF
>TRBV4-2|TRBJ2-1
CASSQDRGGTGTDEQFF
>TRBV15|TRBJ1-5
CATSREDRGSNQPQHF
>TRBV6-6|TRBJ2-2
CASSSPRELFF
>TRBV7-2|TRBJ2-7
CASSLDRVSEQYF
>TRBV23-1|TRBJ2-2
CASSPGGAKTGELFF
>TRBV6-5|TRBJ1-3
CASSYSIGNTIYF
>TRBV5-1|TRBJ2-1
CASSSSGTYNEQFF
>TRBV2|TRBJ2-7
CASSVSNNHEQYF
>TRBV5-1|TRBJ1-1
CASSFHRERAEAFF
>TRBV2|TRBJ2-4
CASWRGDIQYF
>TRBV28|TRBJ2-7
CASSHRGNEQYF